These 10 T cell receptor beta chains were sequenced from one sample in a study of OX40 agonist ivuxolimab in advanced cancers. The method was immunoSEQ multiplex PCR; TCRdb's version includes in-frame clones alone and lacks a portion of them. Of 35,000 to 40,000 clones detected, 65% to 90% appear once; the ten largest clones hold approximately 7.3%. Here the sequenced sample was CD4+ or CD8+ T cells sorted from blood, taken in a trial of the OX40 agonist ivuxolimab. These receptors all come from an adult with an advanced solid tumor such as melanoma, head and neck, liver or kidney cancer.

V usage is TRBV6-5 and J usage is TRBJ2-7; TRBD1 agrees at 8 bases. The trim removed 6 bases at V and 4 bases at J, leaving 11 bases unmatched. The CDR3 runs to 15 residues. The V gene's germline CDR1 is MNHEY and CDR2 SVGAGI. The DNA of the CDR3 is TGTGCCAGCAGACCTCGTCACAGGGGGATTTACGAGCAGTACTTC. Its protein is CASRPRHRGIYEQYF.

CDR3: CASSWTSGRGDTQYF. The CDR3 DNA sequence: TGTGCCAGCAGCTGGACTAGCGGGAGGGGAGATACGCAGTATTTT. The rearrangement uses TRBV6-5 and TRBJ2-3; 15 bases are shared with TRBD2. CDR1 MNHEY and CDR2 SVGAGI come from the germline V gene. The V segment lost 6 bases and the J segment 5 bases; nucleotides outside the gene matches: 3. The length of the CDR3 is 15 residues.

Remarks on this clone: The junction and the germline gene differ at one end; a read error may be behind it. The chain has TRBV10-2 and TRBJ2-1, with TRBD1 matching 8 bases. This CDR3 is built from 17 residues. The germline V gene encodes CDR1 WSHSY and CDR2 SAAADI. The CDR3 loop is CASTEPSRGRSYNEQFF. The DNA for the CDR3 is TGCGCCAGCACTGAGCCTTCCAGGGGGCGATCCTACAATGAGCAGTTCTTC.

This clone showed up just once. The chain is built from TRBV2 and TRBJ1-2; 8 bases map to TRBD1. With V trimmed by 6 bases and J by 5 bases, 2 bases remained unmatched. There are 12 residues in the CDR3. Germline V gives CDR1 SNHLY, CDR2 FYNNEI. In nucleotides, the CDR3 is TGTGCCAGCAGGGGACAGGATTATGGCTACACCTTC. Encoded protein: CASRGQDYGYTF.

The genes are TRBV4-1 and TRBJ1-5; 10 positions match TRBD1. The CDR3 is made up of 18 amino acids. J was trimmed by 0 bases and V by 1 base; bases with no gene match: 6. Per germline, CDR1 MGHRA and CDR2 YSYEKL. CDR3 protein: CASSQGQGATHSNQPQHF. CDR3 nucleotides: TGCGCCAGCAGCCAAGGACAGGGGGCGACCCATAGCAATCAGCCCCAGCATTTT.

This clone occurred a few times. The rearrangement uses TRBV7-9 and TRBJ2-4, with D possibly TRBD2 on 6 matching bases. The CDR3 length is 13 residues. The V and J ends lost 1 base and 8 bases respectively, with 9 bases between them. Germline values: CDR1 SEHNR, CDR2 FQNEAQ (reference sequence). The CDR3 is CASSLGRRDIQYF. The CDR3 coding sequence is TGTGCCAGCAGCTTAGGCAGGAGGGACATTCAGTACTTC.

A note on this clone: This may stem from a read error, because a much larger clone lies one nucleotide away. At the DNA level, this CDR3 is encoded by other sequences in the same sample as well. This chain joins TRBV19 and TRBJ1-1; unclear D gene. Germline loops: CDR1 LNHDA, CDR2 SQIVND (reference sequence). CDR3 length: 13 amino acids. The CDR3 is CASSIVTHTEAFF. The CDR3 nucleotides are TGTGCCAGTAGTATAGTAACCCACACTGAAGCGTTCTTT.

The rearrangement links TRBV29-1 to TRBJ2-3; 7 nucleotides match TRBD1. The junction had 16 bases not matched to a gene; V was cut back by 7 bases and J by 0 bases. Germline V gene sequence: CDR1 SQVTM, CDR2 ANQGSEA. This CDR3 has 17 residues. The CDR3 DNA reads as TGCAGCGGAGGTGAGACAGGGCCGATTTCTAGCACAGATACGCAGTATTTT. Translation: CSGGETGPISSTDTQYF.

The rearrangement links TRBV7-7 to TRBJ2-5; no reliable D call. V was clipped by 1 base and J by 4 bases, with 10 bases between them. The CDR3 covers 14 residues. Germline V lookup: CDR1 SSHAT, CDR2 FNYEAQ (reference sequence). CDR3 nucleotides: TGTGCCAGCAGCTTAGTTGCGTTCTCAGAGACCCAGTACTTC. Its translation: CASSLVAFSETQYF.

V gene TRBV5-1 combines with J gene TRBJ1-4, with a tentative D call TRBD1 (5 bases). Trimming shortened V by 3 bases and J by 8 bases, and 17 bases separated the two germline ends. The V gene's germline CDR1 is SGHRS and CDR2 YFSETQ. CDR3 length equals 15 residues. In DNA, the CDR3 is TGCGCCAGCAGCTGGGGGACCCCTCTCGGGGAAAAACTGTTTTTT. Translated: CASSWGTPLGEKLFF.